This is a list of T cell receptor beta chains from one sample in a study of blood T cells in healthy people across ages. TCRdb processed the 5' RACE reads anew with MiXCR; each CDR3 protein has one entry. The sample lists hundreds of thousands of distinct CDR3 sequences; roughly 44% were seen once. Sequenced: blood. The receptors originated from a man aged 55 to 69 in good health. Each CDR3 is given without its conserved first and last residue.

V	length	J	CDR3
TRBV6-6	14	TRBJ2-5	ASGPMGTLYQETQY
TRBV20-1	13	TRBJ2-3	SASLAGGLADTQY
TRBV5-1	14	TRBJ2-7	ASSRAGAGSSYEQY
TRBV7-9	11	TRBJ1-6	ASSGGDLTPLH
TRBV15	13	TRBJ2-7	ATSRDRGGHNEQY
TRBV4-3	12	TRBJ1-6	ASSQEGQGSPLH
TRBV27	13	TRBJ2-7	ASSYSGLSSYEQY
TRBV15	11	TRBJ2-3	ATSRGPPDTQY
TRBV3-1	11	TRBJ1-2	ASSQVGYEGYT
TRBV24-1	14	TRBJ1-5	ATSDAGTGEHQPQH
TRBV5-6	10	TRBJ1-2	ASSLWGNGYT
TRBV7-2	12	TRBJ2-5	ASSLAGPHVEQY
TRBV20-1	14	TRBJ1-2	SATILETGLDYGYT
TRBV28	13	TRBJ1-5	ASSPWTNSNQPQH
TRBV29-1	9	TRBJ2-5	SVARTETQY
TRBV12-3/TRBV12-4	13	TRBJ1-5	ASSFRTGGGQPQH
TRBV7-8	13	TRBJ2-5	TSSLKRGPQETQY
TRBV7-9	14	TRBJ2-2	ASSSLTGTNTGELF
TRBV6-1	13	TRBJ2-7	ASSGVRTGSYEQY
TRBV4-3	19	TRBJ2-5	ASSQDLGLAGGTGRVETQY
TRBV7-2	12	TRBJ2-7	ASSSDRGLYEQY
TRBV19	15	TRBJ1-5	ASSIGSRRGRNQPQH
TRBV18	13	TRBJ1-1	ASSPNRGQNTEAF
TRBV5-5	15	TRBJ1-5	ASSLGFLTGRNQPQH
TRBV14	11	TRBJ1-2	ASRPTGSYGYT
TRBV2	12	TRBJ2-5	ASTRDSLKETQY
TRBV11-2	13	TRBJ1-3	ASSPAAHSGNTIY
TRBV11-1	12	TRBJ1-1	ASSLGGAKPEAF
TRBV5-6	12	TRBJ1-5	ASSLQWENQPQH
TRBV6-2/TRBV6-3	12	TRBJ2-1	ATRAGGNYNGQF
TRBV29-1	11	TRBJ1-2	SVPDRASYGYT
TRBV6-2/TRBV6-3	11	TRBJ2-1	ASSIGTYNEQF
TRBV4-3	15	TRBJ2-1	ASSPRWGGSSYNEQF
TRBV24-1	10	TRBJ2-5	ATRDWGGTQY
TRBV27	13	TRBJ1-2	ASSLIGTGGWGYT
TRBV2	10	TRBJ2-7	ASRAKGLEQY
TRBV28	16	-	ASSLFHVRGGRRETQY
TRBV7-2	15	TRBJ2-7	ASSLRPAGGGYNEQY
TRBV20-1	13	TRBJ2-1	SAATGTGGGDEQF
TRBV13	12	TRBJ2-3	ASSLGRRGDTQY
TRBV20-1	11	TRBJ2-3	SAAGQGPDTQY
TRBV7-9	14	TRBJ1-2	ASSLADRGRVGGYT
TRBV3-1	12	TRBJ1-1	ASSPRGGDTEAF
TRBV20-1	12	TRBJ1-3	SALGFGRGNTIY
TRBV10-1	13	TRBJ2-7	ASIDEPRGSYEQY
TRBV4-3	13	TRBJ2-5	ASSPTSVGYNEQY
TRBV20-1	13	TRBJ1-1	SAKAPGQSNTEAF
TRBV20-1	10	TRBJ2-3	SAGPGKDTQY
TRBV12-3/TRBV12-4	13	TRBJ2-5	ASSLSGGTQETQY
TRBV12-3/TRBV12-4	11	TRBJ2-1	ASIQGTYNEQF
TRBV28	14	TRBJ2-1	ASSSLSGGSYNEQF
TRBV7-8	10	TRBJ2-3	ASTRGADTQY
TRBV6-2/TRBV6-3	12	TRBJ2-1	ASSSWGSYNEQF
TRBV27	13	TRBJ2-4	ASSLGWLAKNIQY
TRBV20-1	9	TRBJ1-1	SARLNTEAF